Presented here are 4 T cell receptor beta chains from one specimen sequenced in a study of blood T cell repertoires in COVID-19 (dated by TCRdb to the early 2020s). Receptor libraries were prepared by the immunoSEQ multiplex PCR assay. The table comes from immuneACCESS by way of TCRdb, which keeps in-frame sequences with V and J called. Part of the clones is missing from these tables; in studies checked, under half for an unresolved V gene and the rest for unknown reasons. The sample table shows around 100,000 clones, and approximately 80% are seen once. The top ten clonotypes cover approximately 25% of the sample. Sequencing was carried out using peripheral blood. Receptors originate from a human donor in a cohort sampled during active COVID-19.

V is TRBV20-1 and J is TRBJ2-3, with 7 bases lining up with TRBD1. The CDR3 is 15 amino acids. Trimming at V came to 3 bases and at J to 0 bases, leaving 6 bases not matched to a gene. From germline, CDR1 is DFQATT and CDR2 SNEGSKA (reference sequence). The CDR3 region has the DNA TGCAGTGCTAGTAAATGGGACAGCAGCACAGATACGCAGTATTTT. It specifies CSASKWDSSTDTQYF.

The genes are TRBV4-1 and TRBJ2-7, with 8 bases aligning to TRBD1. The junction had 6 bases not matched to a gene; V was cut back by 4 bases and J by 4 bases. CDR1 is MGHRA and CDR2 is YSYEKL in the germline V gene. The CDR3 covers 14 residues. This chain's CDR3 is CASSPRTGLYEQYF. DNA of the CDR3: TGCGCCAGCAGCCCGAGGACAGGGTTATACGAGCAGTACTTC.

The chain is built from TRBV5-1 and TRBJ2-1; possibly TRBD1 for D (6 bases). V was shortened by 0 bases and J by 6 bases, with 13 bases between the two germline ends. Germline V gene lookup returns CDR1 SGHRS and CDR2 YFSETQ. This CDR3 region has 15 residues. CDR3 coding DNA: TGCGCCAGCAGCTTGGGGGGGCAGACATCCAATGAGCAGTTCTTC. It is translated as CASSLGGQTSNEQFF.

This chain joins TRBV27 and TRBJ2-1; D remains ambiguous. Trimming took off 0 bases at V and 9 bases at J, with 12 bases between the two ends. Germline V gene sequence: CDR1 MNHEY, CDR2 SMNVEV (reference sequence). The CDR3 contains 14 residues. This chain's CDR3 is CASSLSGLRPEQFF. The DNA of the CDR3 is TGTGCCAGCAGTTTATCTGGTTTGCGGCCTGAGCAGTTCTTC.